This T cell receptor beta chain was found in a study of T cell responses to AZD1222 COVID-19 vaccine. Data came from immunoSEQ multiplex PCR; TCRdb stores just in-frame clones and leaves some out. Here the sample spans about 20,000 clones, roughly 84% being singletons. Turning to this clone: Its specificity is not known.

Broader study findings: After two AZD1222 doses, spike-specific TCR breadth and depth rose versus day 0.

This TCR came from an adult who received the AZD1222 COVID-19 vaccine. The source was peripheral blood, collected 28 days after the second AZD1222 dose.

DNA for the CDR3: TGTGCCAGCAGCCGGTACAGGGTTACTGAAGCTTTCTTT. Amino acids: CASSRYRVTEAFF. The V and J genes are TRBV6-2 or TRBV6-3 and TRBJ1-1, with a possible D match to TRBD1 (6 bases). Germline CDR1 reads MNHEY; CDR2 reads SVGEGT. The CDR3 consists of 13 residues. V lost 6 bases, J lost 5 bases, and 13 bases lay in between.